This T cell receptor (beta chain) was recovered during a study of PD-L1 blockade in urothelial cancer. Study information: Median blood clonality was roughly 0.078, with about 80,000 unique TCRs. General observations from the study: It was durable-benefit patients whose tumor-associated blood clones expanded more at 3 weeks.

The ends were cut back, 0 bases at V and 7 bases at J, with 8 bases in the middle. CDR1 is SGDLS, CDR2 YYNGEE, per germline. The CDR3 sequence is 13 residues long. Points on this clone: The target antigen is unknown.

Data came from immunoSEQ multiplex PCR; TCRdb stores just in-frame clones and leaves some out. The sample contains tens of thousands of clones, roughly 84% of which appear only once. Time point in this sample: peripheral blood 6 weeks after treatment start. This chain uses TRBV9 with TRBJ1-3, with a tentative D call TRBD1 (6 bases). This receptor was obtained from a man aged 70-80 years with urothelial cancer. The sample here was PBMCs, taken around atezolizumab (anti-PD-L1) treatment. This CDR3 reads CASSVAQGNTIYF. In DNA form, the CDR3 reads TGTGCCAGCAGCGTAGCTCAGGGGAACACCATATATTTT.